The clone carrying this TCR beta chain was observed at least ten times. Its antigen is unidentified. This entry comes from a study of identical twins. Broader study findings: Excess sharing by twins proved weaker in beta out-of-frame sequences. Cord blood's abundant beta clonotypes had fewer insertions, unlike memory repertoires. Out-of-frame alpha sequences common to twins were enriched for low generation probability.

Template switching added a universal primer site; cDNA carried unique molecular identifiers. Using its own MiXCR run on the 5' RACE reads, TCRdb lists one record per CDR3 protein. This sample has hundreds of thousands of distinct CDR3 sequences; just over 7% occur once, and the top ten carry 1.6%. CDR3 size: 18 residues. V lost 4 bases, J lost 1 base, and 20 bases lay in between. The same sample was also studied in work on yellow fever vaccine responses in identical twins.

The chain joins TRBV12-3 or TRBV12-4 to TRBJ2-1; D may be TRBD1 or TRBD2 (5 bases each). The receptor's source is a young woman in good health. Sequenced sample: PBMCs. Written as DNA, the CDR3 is TGTGCCAGCAGTTCGACTGGGGGTAGCCGCTCTTCCTACAATGAGCAGTTCTTC. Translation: CASSSTGGSRSSYNEQFF.